The 25 T cell receptor beta chains in this list originate from one sample, sequenced in a study of T cell responses to AZD1222 COVID-19 vaccine. TCRdb's table, derived via immunoSEQ multiplex PCR, lists solely in-frame clones and lacks some. The sample records roughly 180,000 clones, about 91% being singletons. Here the sequenced sample was peripheral blood, taken on day 0 of AZD1222 vaccination. Source of these receptors: an adult in good health.

CDR3 DNA: TGCGCCAGCAGCTTGAACAAGAACACTGAAGCTTTCTTT. Encoded protein: CASSLNKNTEAFF. The chain joins TRBV5-1 to TRBJ1-1; D not resolved. V was trimmed by 1 base and J by 1 base, leaving 5 bases between them. Germline loops: CDR1 SGHRS, CDR2 YFSETQ. CDR3 length: 13 amino acids. The full variable domain, with the rest looked up from reference TRBV5-1 and TRBJ1-1, is KAGVTQTPRYLIKTRGQQVTLSCSPISGHRSVSWYQQTPGQGLQFLFEYFSETQRNKGNFPGRFSGRQFSNSRSEMNVSTLELGDSALYLCASSLNKNTEAFFGQGTRLTVV.

CDR3 loop: CATPGGSSTDTQYF. The CDR3 DNA is TGTGCCACTCCGGGAGGGAGTAGCACAGATACGCAGTATTTT. V gene TRBV6-4 combines with J gene TRBJ2-3, with 8 bases fitting TRBD2. Germline loops: CDR1 MRHNA, CDR2 SNTAGT. The V segment lost 10 bases and the J segment 0 bases; nucleotides outside the gene matches: 6. The CDR3 is made up of 14 amino acids.

J is TRBJ2-2 and V is TRBV28; 11 bases fit TRBD2. This CDR3 has 18 amino acids. V gave up 6 bases and J gave up 2 bases; unmatched junction bases: 11. Per germline, CDR1 MDHEN and CDR2 SYDVKM. CDR3: CASRSNRLAGHNTGELFF. The CDR3 DNA is TGTGCCAGCAGATCTAATCGACTAGCGGGGCATAACACCGGGGAGCTGTTTTTT.

The V gene is TRBV27, the J gene TRBJ2-4; 8 bases line up with TRBD1. Germline trimming cut 3 bases from V and 7 bases from J; bases unmatched to any gene: 5. The CDR3 is 14 residues long. Germline values: CDR1 MNHEY, CDR2 SMNVEV (reference sequence). CDR3 loop: CASSLAGGANIQYF. The CDR3, as DNA: TGTGCCAGCAGTTTGGCAGGGGGCGCGAACATTCAGTACTTC.

The V and J genes are TRBV28 and TRBJ1-5; D unclear. Per the germline V gene, CDR1 is MDHEN and CDR2 is SYDVKM. The CDR3 sequence is 13 residues long. Trimming stripped 6 bases from V and 0 bases from J, with 6 bases between. The CDR3 nucleotides read TGTGCCAGCAGGTGGGGTAGCAATCAGCCCCAGCATTTT. Protein product: CASRWGSNQPQHF. Based on the CDR3 plus reference TRBV28 and TRBJ1-5, the full variable domain is DVKVTQSSRYLVKRTGEKVFLECVQDMDHENMFWYRQDPGLGLRLIYFSYDVKMKEKGDIPEGYSVSREKKERFSLILESASTNQTSMYLCASRWGSNQPQHFGDGTRLSIL.

This clone was seen many times. The chain carries TRBV25-1 and TRBJ1-6; D ambiguous. V was clipped by 3 bases and J by 10 bases, with 13 bases between them. There are 14 residues in the CDR3. Germline CDR1 is MGHDK and CDR2 is SYGVNS. CDR3: CASSDIGLWSPLHF. CDR3 bases: TGTGCCAGCAGTGATATTGGGCTCTGGTCACCCCTCCACTTT.

The genes are TRBV9 and TRBJ1-2; D not certain. With 0 bases removed from V and 2 bases from J, the gap between germline ends came to 2 bases. This CDR3 has 12 residues. Per the germline V gene, CDR1 is SGDLS and CDR2 is YYNGEE. The CDR3 nucleotides are TGTGCCAGCAGCGTAGAAAACTATGGCTACACCTTC. Its protein is CASSVENYGYTF.

The gene calls are TRBV5-4 and TRBJ1-2; D uncertain. Germline V gene lookup returns CDR1 SGHNT and CDR2 YYREEE (reference sequence). Trimming left V 4 bases short and J 8 bases short, with 24 bases between. The CDR3 has 16 residues. CDR3 region: CASSVGWGSTDRGYTF. DNA of the CDR3: TGTGCCAGCAGCGTCGGATGGGGTAGCACAGATCGGGGCTACACCTTC.

This clone appeared a few times. The chain is built from TRBV30 and TRBJ1-3, with unresolved D. The V gene lost 1 base and the J gene lost 0 bases, with 4 bases spanning the gap. Germline CDR1 GTSNPN, CDR2 SVGIG (reference sequence). The CDR3 runs 13 residues. Written as DNA, the CDR3 is TGTGCCTGGAGTGGAAGCTCTGGAAACACCATATATTTT. Amino acids: CAWSGSSGNTIYF.

This sequence joins TRBV10-3 and TRBJ1-6, with a possible D match to TRBD1 (6 bases). V was clipped by 5 bases and J by 7 bases, with 12 bases between them. CDR3 length: 14 residues. From germline, CDR1 is ENHRY and CDR2 SYGVKD. The CDR3 sequence: CAISPQGDNSPLHF. CDR3 in DNA: TGTGCCATCAGTCCACAGGGTGACAATTCACCCCTCCACTTT.

The genes are TRBV5-1 and TRBJ2-5; TRBD1 is a possible D gene (6 bases). The V and J ends lost 5 bases and 2 bases respectively, with 13 bases between them. This CDR3 region has 14 residues. Germline values: CDR1 SGHRS, CDR2 YFSETQ. CDR3 DNA sequence: TGCGCCAGCAGGGGACAAATACGACAAGAGACCCAGTACTTC. It encodes CASRGQIRQETQYF.

This chain links TRBV28 with TRBJ1-2, with a possible D match to TRBD1 (6 bases). Germline assignment: CDR1 MDHEN and CDR2 SYDVKM. The CDR3 spans 18 residues. V gave up 3 bases and J gave up 2 bases, with 22 bases separating them. The CDR3: CASSLPQGSAVLNYGYTF. CDR3 in DNA: TGTGCCAGCAGTTTGCCCCAGGGGTCTGCTGTTTTGAACTATGGCTACACCTTC.

This chain connects TRBV19 to TRBJ1-5; a possible D gene is TRBD1 (6 bases). Trimming stripped 6 bases from V and 3 bases from J, with 15 bases between. Germline V gene lookup returns CDR1 LNHDA and CDR2 SQIVND (reference sequence). This CDR3 comprises 15 residues. For the CDR3, the DNA is TGTGCCAGTAGCCAACCGGACAGACTCAATCAGCCCCAGCATTTT. This gives the protein CASSQPDRLNQPQHF.

This chain uses TRBV28 with TRBJ2-5; D may be TRBD1 or TRBD2 (5 bases each). The germline V gene encodes CDR1 MDHEN and CDR2 SYDVKM. Trimming pared 1 base from V and 5 bases from J, leaving 8 bases between. This CDR3 is built from 13 residues. CDR3 bases: TGTGCCAGCAGTTTATCCAGGGACGAGACCCAGTACTTC. Residues: CASSLSRDETQYF.

The chain joins TRBV7-9 to TRBJ1-2, with 11 bases lining up with TRBD1. Germline assignment: CDR1 SEHNR and CDR2 FQNEAQ (reference sequence). After removal of 5 bases from V and 2 bases from J, the junction contained 1 base not matched to a gene. The CDR3 has 14 amino acids. The CDR3 coding sequence is TGTGCCAGCAGCCGGGACAGGGGGAACTATGGCTACACCTTC. This codes for CASSRDRGNYGYTF.

The chain recombines TRBV7-2 with TRBJ2-1; 9 bases agree with TRBD2. The CDR3 spans 15 residues. From germline, CDR1 is SGHTA and CDR2 FQGNSA. J lost 8 bases, V lost 1 base, and 6 bases had no gene match. The CDR3 reads CASSLVGGRADEQFF. The CDR3 nucleotides read TGTGCCAGCAGCTTAGTTGGCGGGAGGGCGGATGAGCAGTTCTTC.

The rearrangement joins TRBV2 to TRBJ1-1; D is unclear. Germline V gene sequence: CDR1 SNHLY, CDR2 FYNNEI. V was cut by 6 bases and J by 6 bases, with 11 bases left in between. The CDR3 has 12 residues. The CDR3 loop reads CASRDHRAEAFF. As DNA, the CDR3 is TGTGCCAGCAGGGATCATAGGGCTGAAGCTTTCTTT.

The J gene is TRBJ1-2, the V gene TRBV9; D is undetermined. Trimming took off 8 bases at V and 4 bases at J, with 15 bases between the two ends. Germline V gene lookup returns CDR1 SGDLS and CDR2 YYNGEE. This CDR3 has 13 residues. The CDR3 protein is CARYHSAAYGYTF. CDR3 in DNA: TGTGCCAGGTACCACAGCGCAGCCTATGGCTACACCTTC.

The rearrangement uses TRBV7-9 and TRBJ1-2; no clear D gene. Trimming shortened V by 4 bases and J by 6 bases, and 15 bases separated the two germline ends. The CDR3 length is 14 residues. Germline V gene lookup returns CDR1 SEHNR and CDR2 FQNEAQ (reference sequence). In DNA, the CDR3 is TGTGCCAGCAGCTCCCCTGGGCCCCAAGATGGCTACACCTTC. Its translation: CASSSPGPQDGYTF.

The chain links TRBV5-1 to TRBJ1-4, with TRBD1 identical over 11 bases. The CDR3 consists of 17 residues. Germline CDR1 reads SGHRS; CDR2 reads YFSETQ. The trim removed 4 bases at V and 8 bases at J, leaving 13 bases unmatched. CDR3 loop: CASSLLPGQGEREKLFF. CDR3 nucleotide sequence: TGCGCCAGCAGCCTCCTTCCGGGACAGGGGGAGAGGGAAAAACTGTTTTTT.

As concerns this clone: One end of the junction varies from germline; a read error may be responsible. This chain links TRBV6-1 with TRBJ1-5, with 7 bases identical to TRBD1. This CDR3 region has 14 residues. The germline CDR1 and CDR2 sequences are MNHNS and SASEGT. This chain's CDR3 is CASSEARGGQPQHF. CDR3 in DNA: TGTGCCAGCAGCGAAGCTAGAGGGGGCCAGCCCCAGCATTTT.

In this sample, this clone turned up once. This chain connects TRBV12-3 or TRBV12-4 to TRBJ2-7; weak D call: TRBD2 (5 bases). The germline V and J ends were trimmed by 3 bases and 4 bases, with 10 bases remaining between them. The CDR3 loop spans 13 amino acids. CDR3 sequence reads: CASSLASRYEQYF. Here the CDR3 DNA reads TGTGCCAGCAGTTTGGCTAGCCGGTACGAGCAGTACTTC.

V gene TRBV11-3 combines with J gene TRBJ2-1; the D is unclear. CDR1 is SGHNT, CDR2 YENEEA, per germline. The CDR3 is 13 residues long. The V gene lost 3 bases and the J gene lost 8 bases, with 11 bases spanning the gap. CDR3 sequence (DNA): TGTGCCAGCAGCTTCTACAGTAATTATGAGCAGTTCTTC. This translates into CASSFYSNYEQFF.

The chain combines TRBV28 with TRBJ1-1, with D possibly being TRBD1 (6 bases). CDR3 length equals 14 residues. The V gene's germline CDR1 is MDHEN and CDR2 SYDVKM. The V end lost 2 bases, the J end lost 4 bases, and 11 bases lay between the germline ends. CDR3 sequence reads: CASSLTGLGTEAFF. In DNA, the CDR3 is TGTGCCAGCAGTTTAACAGGGTTGGGCACTGAAGCTTTCTTT.

For the CDR3, the DNA is TGTGCCAGCAGTTCCGGGACTAGGGACCACGAGCAGTACTTC. This codes for CASSSGTRDHEQYF. The chain has TRBV2 and TRBJ2-7; 8 bases agree with TRBD2. V shed 5 bases and J 5 bases; nucleotides not matched to a gene: 8. This CDR3 comprises 14 residues. The V gene's germline CDR1 is SNHLY and CDR2 FYNNEI. The variable domain in full, with the rest retrieved from reference TRBV2 and TRBJ2-7, is EPEVTQTPSHQVTQMGQEVILRCVPISNHLYFYWYRQILGQKVEFLVSFYNNEISEKSEIFDDQFSVERPDGSNFTLKIRSTKLEDSAMYFCASSSGTRDHEQYFGPGTRLTVT.